A single count supports the clone carrying this T cell receptor beta chain. Its antigen is unknown. This entry is derived from a study of T cell responses to AZD1222 COVID-19 vaccine. Study conclusions and caveats: Donor demographics were predominantly white British with a female majority; clonal diversity may be underestimated. Repertoires were sampled only after the peak T cell response.

Germline V gives CDR1 KGHSH, CDR2 LQKENI. V lost 4 bases, J lost 2 bases, and 12 bases lay in between. CDR3 length: 16 residues. TCRdb keeps only in-frame clones here, not all; method: immunoSEQ multiplex PCR. There are fewer than 200,000 clones in the sample; about 90% occur only once, and around 10% lies in the top ten. The receptor comes from an adult who received the AZD1222 COVID-19 vaccine. The input for sequencing was peripheral blood, taken 28 days after the second AZD1222 dose. The rearrangement links TRBV18 to TRBJ1-6, with TRBD1 as a possible D gene (6 bases). The CDR3 bases are TGTGCCAGCTCACAACAAACAGGGACCTATAATTCACCCCTCCACTTT. Amino acids: CASSQQTGTYNSPLHF.